The 22 T cell receptor beta chains below were found in one sample sequenced in a study of OX40 agonist ivuxolimab in advanced cancers. Library prep was done by the immunoSEQ multiplex PCR assay. TCRdb limited this immuneACCESS table to in-frame rearrangements with V and J called. A share of clones is missing; checked studies link under half to unresolved V genes, and the rest is unexplained. The sample table contains tens of thousands of clones; only one count was recorded for approximately 87% of them. The ten top clones hold around 49% of the sample. Material: CD4+ or CD8+ T cells sorted from blood, obtained in a trial of the OX40 agonist ivuxolimab. These receptors were taken from an adult with an advanced solid tumor such as melanoma, head and neck, liver or kidney cancer.

This chain uses TRBV9 with TRBJ2-2; D is unclear. Between the trimmed V and J ends, which lost 0 bases and 4 bases, there was a span of 7 bases. This CDR3 region has 14 residues. Germline CDR1 is SGDLS and CDR2 is YYNGEE. Here the CDR3 reads CASSVATTTGELFF. The CDR3 bases are TGTGCCAGCAGCGTAGCGACGACCACCGGGGAGCTGTTTTTT.

This chain connects TRBV6-5 to TRBJ1-2; 11 bases align to TRBD1. The CDR3 extends over 15 amino acids. Germline trimming cut 0 bases from V and 5 bases from J; bases unmatched to any gene: 2. The germline V gene has CDR1 MNHEY and CDR2 SVGAGI. The CDR3 bases are TGTGCCAGCAGTTACTCGGGACAGGGGGGTTATGGCTACACCTTC. This codes for CASSYSGQGGYGYTF.

V gene TRBV7-8 combines with J gene TRBJ2-2; D uncertain. The V and J ends lost 5 bases and 9 bases respectively, with 7 bases between them. Germline CDR1 and CDR2: SGHVS and FQNEAQ. The CDR3 is made up of 11 amino acids. The CDR3 bases are TGTGCCAGCAGCGAAGTACGGGAGCTGTTTTTT. It translates to CASSEVRELFF. Supplemented by reference TRBV7-8 and TRBJ2-2, the full variable domain reads GAGVSQSPRYKVAKRGQDVALRCDPISGHVSLFWYQQALGQGPEFLTYFQNEAQLDKSGLPSDRFFAERPEGSVSTLKIQRTQQEDSAVYLCASSEVRELFFGEGSRLTVL.

This sequence joins TRBV13 and TRBJ2-7; 8 bases agree with TRBD1. J gave up 2 bases and V 5 bases, and 5 bases lay outside the gene matches. Germline V gene lookup returns CDR1 PRHDT and CDR2 FYEKMQ (reference sequence). The CDR3 runs 14 residues. The DNA of the CDR3 is TGTGCCAGCAGCCTCCGGACAGGGACCTACGAGCAGTACTTC. This translates into CASSLRTGTYEQYF.

J is TRBJ1-1 and V is TRBV11-3; no definite D call. This CDR3 contains 13 residues. Germline CDR1 SGHNT, CDR2 YENEEA. V was pared by 5 bases and J by 0 bases, with 7 bases between. The CDR3 region has the DNA TGTGCCAGCAGCGCCAGGTTGAACACTGAAGCTTTCTTT. The encoded protein is CASSARLNTEAFF.

This chain connects TRBV15 to TRBJ2-7; unclear D gene. The CDR3 sequence is 13 residues long. Germline-derived CDR1 and CDR2 are LNHNV and YYDKDF (reference sequence). Deletions cut 5 bases from V and 2 bases from J, with 10 bases between. CDR3 in amino acids: CATSPFRPYEQYF. DNA of the CDR3: TGTGCCACCAGCCCGTTCAGGCCCTACGAGCAGTACTTC. Full variable domain (outside the CDR3, taken from reference TRBV15 and TRBJ2-7): DAMVIQNPRYQVTQFGKPVTLSCSQTLNHNVMYWYQQKSSQAPKLLFHYYDKDFNNEADTPDNFQSRRPNTSFCFLDIRSPGLGDTAMYLCATSPFRPYEQYFGPGTRLTVT.

V and J are TRBV28 and TRBJ2-7, with 8 bases that match TRBD1. Per germline, CDR1 MDHEN and CDR2 SYDVKM. J was trimmed by 4 bases and V by 3 bases; bases with no gene match: 11. The CDR3 is made up of 16 amino acids. The CDR3: CASSFGLGTGPYEQYF. The CDR3 nucleotides read TGTGCCAGCAGTTTTGGGCTCGGGACAGGACCTTACGAGCAGTACTTC.

This clone was counted only a few times. The chain employs TRBV2 and TRBJ2-7; 8 bases line up with TRBD1. Germline assignment: CDR1 SNHLY and CDR2 FYNNEI. V shed 6 bases and J 0 bases; nucleotides not matched to a gene: 4. There are 14 residues in the CDR3. CDR3: CASRDRGNSYEQYF. The CDR3 region has the DNA TGTGCCAGCAGAGACAGGGGTAACTCCTACGAGCAGTACTTC. The complete variable domain, with remaining parts taken from reference TRBV2 and TRBJ2-7, reads EPEVTQTPSHQVTQMGQEVILRCVPISNHLYFYWYRQILGQKVEFLVSFYNNEISEKSEIFDDQFSVERPDGSNFTLKIRSTKLEDSAMYFCASRDRGNSYEQYFGPGTRLTVT.

The chain recombines TRBV20-1 with TRBJ2-7; D not resolved. Trimming took 7 bases from V and 0 from J, leaving 4 bases between them. Germline V gene lookup returns CDR1 DFQATT and CDR2 SNEGSKA (reference sequence). The CDR3 has 10 amino acids. This chain's CDR3 is CSVGSYEQYF. CDR3 nucleotide sequence: TGCAGTGTTGGCTCCTACGAGCAGTACTTC.

The rearrangement links TRBV15 to TRBJ1-4; the match to TRBD1 covers 9 bases. After removal of 5 bases from V and 4 bases from J, the junction contained 5 bases not matched to a gene. The CDR3 length is 15 residues. Germline-derived CDR1 and CDR2 are LNHNV and YYDKDF (reference sequence). The CDR3 spells CATSSRDRVNEKLFF. The DNA for the CDR3 is TGTGCCACCAGCTCCCGGGACAGGGTTAATGAAAAACTGTTTTTT. Filled out from reference TRBV15 and TRBJ1-4, the complete variable domain reads DAMVIQNPRYQVTQFGKPVTLSCSQTLNHNVMYWYQQKSSQAPKLLFHYYDKDFNNEADTPDNFQSRRPNTSFCFLDIRSPGLGDTAMYLCATSSRDRVNEKLFFGSGTQLSVL.

In DNA, the CDR3 is TGTGCCAGCAGTACCGGGAGCCCGCCGCTCGGGCAGTACTTC. As protein: CASSTGSPPLGQYF. The V gene is TRBV5-4, the J gene TRBJ2-5, with a weak D call TRBD2 (6 bases). The CDR3 loop spans 14 amino acids. The germline V and J ends were trimmed by 5 bases and 11 bases, with 22 bases remaining between them. Germline CDR1 is SGHNT and CDR2 is YYREEE (reference sequence).

The rearrangement links TRBV2 to TRBJ2-3; 8 bases are a match to TRBD1. This CDR3 has 16 residues. V lost 4 bases to trimming and J lost 0 bases; unmatched junction nucleotides: 6. Germline-derived CDR1 and CDR2 are SNHLY and FYNNEI. CDR3 nucleotide sequence: TGTGCCAGCAGTGGAATGTGGACAGGGAGCACAGATACGCAGTATTTT. This sequence encodes CASSGMWTGSTDTQYF.

This clone has just a few counts. The sample holds other DNA sequences that translate to the same CDR3. This chain uses TRBV27 with TRBJ1-3, with D possibly TRBD1 on 5 matching bases. V gave up 2 bases and J gave up 0 bases, with 8 bases separating them. The CDR3 sequence is 15 residues long. Per the germline V gene, CDR1 is MNHEY and CDR2 is SMNVEV (reference sequence). The CDR3 nucleotides read TGTGCCAGCAGTTTAACAGGCAGCTCTGGAAACACCATATATTTT. Its protein product is CASSLTGSSGNTIYF.

This chain joins TRBV4-2 and TRBJ1-4; D call uncertain. In germline, CDR1 is LGHNA, CDR2 YNFKEQ. Trimming took off 2 bases at V and 0 bases at J, with 22 bases between the two ends. This CDR3 spans 20 amino acids. CDR3 protein: CASSQQIGLLATATNEKLFF. CDR3 DNA: TGTGCCAGCAGCCAACAAATCGGCCTACTTGCAACGGCAACTAATGAAAAACTGTTTTTT.

This sequence joins TRBV11-2 and TRBJ2-2; no firm D call. The length of the CDR3 is 14 residues. Germline V gene lookup returns CDR1 SGHAT and CDR2 FQNNGV. The V end lost 5 bases, the J end lost 5 bases, and 12 bases lay between the germline ends. The CDR3 sequence is CASSRRGNTGELFF. CDR3 in DNA: TGTGCCAGCAGCCGACGTGGAAATACCGGGGAGCTGTTTTTT. Based on the CDR3 plus reference TRBV11-2 and TRBJ2-2, the full variable domain is EAGVAQSPRYKIIEKRQSVAFWCNPISGHATLYWYQQILGQGPKLLIQFQNNGVVDDSQLPKDRFSAERLKGVDSTLKIQPAKLEDSAVYLCASSRRGNTGELFFGEGSRLTVL.

The chain couples TRBV4-1 to TRBJ2-1; 14 nucleotides align to TRBD2. The V gene's germline CDR1 is MGHRA and CDR2 YSYEKL. Trimming took 4 bases from V and 1 from J; bases not matched to a gene: 3. The CDR3 has 17 residues. The CDR3 is CASSRGLAGASYNEQFF. CDR3 bases: TGCGCCAGCAGCCGGGGACTAGCGGGGGCTTCCTACAATGAGCAGTTCTTC.

The chain combines TRBV27 with TRBJ1-5; D gene ambiguous. The CDR3 is 13 amino acids. V was trimmed by 2 bases and J by 2 bases, leaving 4 bases between them. Germline CDR1 MNHEY, CDR2 SMNVEV (reference sequence). CDR3 sequence reads: CASSLNGNQPQHF. The CDR3 region has the DNA TGTGCCAGCAGTTTAAATGGCAATCAGCCCCAGCATTTT.

The chain combines TRBV7-8 with TRBJ2-3, with D maybe TRBD2 (6 bases). CDR3 length: 13 residues. Germline CDR1 SGHVS, CDR2 FQNEAQ. Deletions cut 1 base from V and 6 bases from J, with 8 bases between. The CDR3 protein is CASSLVRGDTQYF. As DNA, the CDR3 is TGTGCCAGCAGCTTAGTCCGGGGGGATACGCAGTATTTT.

The CDR3 reads CASSPGASGSYEQYF. CDR3 bases: TGTGCCAGCAGCCCAGGGGCTAGCGGGAGCTACGAGCAGTACTTC. This rearrangement joins TRBV9 to TRBJ2-7; 10 bases are a match to TRBD2. The CDR3 contains 15 residues. Germline CDR1 SGDLS, CDR2 YYNGEE. V gave up 4 bases and J gave up 3 bases; unmatched junction bases: 7.

The chain employs TRBV4-3 and TRBJ1-1; TRBD1 agrees at 9 bases. CDR1 is LGHNA and CDR2 is YSLEER in the germline V gene. V shed 0 bases, J shed 0 bases, and the junction held 5 bases outside the gene matches. The CDR3 runs 17 residues. The DNA of the CDR3 is TGCGCCAGCAGCCAAGACTTGGGACAGGGAATGAACACTGAAGCTTTCTTT. Its protein is CASSQDLGQGMNTEAFF.

The chain carries TRBV4-3 and TRBJ2-2, with 7 nucleotides matching TRBD1. With 1 base clipped from V and 6 bases from J, the junction kept 11 bases outside the gene matches. CDR1 is LGHNA, CDR2 YSLEER, per germline. The CDR3 extends over 17 amino acids. CDR3 protein: CASSQVVTGILSGELFF. CDR3 sequence (DNA): TGCGCCAGCAGCCAAGTGGTGACAGGGATACTGTCCGGGGAGCTGTTTTTT.

V usage is TRBV7-8 and J usage is TRBJ2-5; no definite D call. Germline CDR1 SGHVS, CDR2 FQNEAQ. Trimming took off 1 base at V and 3 bases at J, with 12 bases between the two ends. This CDR3 region has 15 residues. The CDR3 loop reads CASSLGPTVEETQYF. CDR3 in DNA: TGTGCCAGCAGCTTAGGGCCAACCGTTGAAGAGACCCAGTACTTC. The full variable domain, rest sourced from reference TRBV7-8 and TRBJ2-5, is GAGVSQSPRYKVAKRGQDVALRCDPISGHVSLFWYQQALGQGPEFLTYFQNEAQLDKSGLPSDRFFAERPEGSVSTLKIQRTQQEDSAVYLCASSLGPTVEETQYFGPGTRLLVL.